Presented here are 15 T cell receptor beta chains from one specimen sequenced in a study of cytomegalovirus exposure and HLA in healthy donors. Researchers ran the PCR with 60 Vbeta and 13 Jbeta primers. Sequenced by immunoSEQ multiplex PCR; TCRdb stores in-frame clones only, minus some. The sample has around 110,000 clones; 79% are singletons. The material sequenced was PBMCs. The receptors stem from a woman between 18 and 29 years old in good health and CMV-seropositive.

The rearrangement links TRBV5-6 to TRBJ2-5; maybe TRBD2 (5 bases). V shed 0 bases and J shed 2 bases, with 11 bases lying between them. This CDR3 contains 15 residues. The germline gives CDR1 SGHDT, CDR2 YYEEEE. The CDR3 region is CASSLDPPGQETQYF. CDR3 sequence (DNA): TGTGCCAGCAGCTTGGACCCCCCGGGGCAAGAGACCCAGTACTTC.

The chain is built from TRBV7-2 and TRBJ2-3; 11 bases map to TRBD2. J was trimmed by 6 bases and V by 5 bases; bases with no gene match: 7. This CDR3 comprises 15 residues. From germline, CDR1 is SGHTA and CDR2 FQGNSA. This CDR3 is CASSLTSGRGDTQYF. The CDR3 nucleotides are TGTGCCAGCAGCCTCACTAGCGGGAGAGGTGATACGCAGTATTTT.

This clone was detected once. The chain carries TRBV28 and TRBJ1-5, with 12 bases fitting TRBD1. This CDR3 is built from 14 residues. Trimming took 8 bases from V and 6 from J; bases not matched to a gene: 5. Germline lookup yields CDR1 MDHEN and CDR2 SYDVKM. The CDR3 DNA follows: TGTGCCAGCTGGGGACAGGGGGCGGCTCAGCCCCAGCATTTT. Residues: CASWGQGAAQPQHF.

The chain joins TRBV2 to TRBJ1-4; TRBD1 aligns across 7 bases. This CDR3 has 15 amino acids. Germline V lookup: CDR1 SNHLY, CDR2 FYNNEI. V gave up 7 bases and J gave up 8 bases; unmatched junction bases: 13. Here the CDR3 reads CASKVRTGEEEKLFF. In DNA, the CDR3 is TGTGCCAGCAAGGTCCGTACAGGGGAGGAAGAAAAACTGTTTTTT.

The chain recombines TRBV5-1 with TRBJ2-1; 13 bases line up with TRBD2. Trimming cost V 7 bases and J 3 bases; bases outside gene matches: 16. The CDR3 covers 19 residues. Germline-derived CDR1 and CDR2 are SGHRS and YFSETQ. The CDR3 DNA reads TGCGCCAGCGGTCGAATACAATGGACTAGCGGGAGTGTCTACAATGAGCAGTTCTTC. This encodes CASGRIQWTSGSVYNEQFF.

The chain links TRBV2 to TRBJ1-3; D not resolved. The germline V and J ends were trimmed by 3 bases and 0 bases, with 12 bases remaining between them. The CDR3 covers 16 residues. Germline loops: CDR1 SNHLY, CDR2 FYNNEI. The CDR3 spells CASSERSGLSGNTIYF. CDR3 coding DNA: TGTGCCAGCAGTGAGAGAAGTGGACTCTCTGGAAACACCATATATTTT.

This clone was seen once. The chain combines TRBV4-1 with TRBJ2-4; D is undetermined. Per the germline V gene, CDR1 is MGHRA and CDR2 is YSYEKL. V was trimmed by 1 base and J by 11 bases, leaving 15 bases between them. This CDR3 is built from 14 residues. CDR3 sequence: CASSQGDSFSVQYF. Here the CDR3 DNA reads TGCGCCAGCAGCCAAGGTGATAGCTTCAGCGTTCAGTACTTC.

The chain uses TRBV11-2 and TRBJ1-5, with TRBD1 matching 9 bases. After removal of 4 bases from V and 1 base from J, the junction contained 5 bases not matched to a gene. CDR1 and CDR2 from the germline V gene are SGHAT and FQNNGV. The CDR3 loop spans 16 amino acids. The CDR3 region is CASSSDRGASNQPQHF. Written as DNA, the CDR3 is TGTGCCAGCAGCTCAGACAGGGGGGCGAGCAATCAGCCCCAGCATTTT.

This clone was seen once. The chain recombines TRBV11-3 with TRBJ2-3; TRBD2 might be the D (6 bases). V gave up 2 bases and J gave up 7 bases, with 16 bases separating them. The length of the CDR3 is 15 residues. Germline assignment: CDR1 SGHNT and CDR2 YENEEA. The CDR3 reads CASSLRDSSMYTQYF. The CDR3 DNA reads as TGTGCCAGCAGCTTACGGGACTCAAGTATGTATACGCAGTATTTT.

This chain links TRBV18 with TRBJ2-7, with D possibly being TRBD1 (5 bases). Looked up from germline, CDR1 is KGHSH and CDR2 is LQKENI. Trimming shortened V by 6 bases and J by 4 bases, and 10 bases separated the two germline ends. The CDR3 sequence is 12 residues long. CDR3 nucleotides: TGTGCCAGCTCTCCGACAGAGTACGAGCAGTACTTC. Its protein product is CASSPTEYEQYF.

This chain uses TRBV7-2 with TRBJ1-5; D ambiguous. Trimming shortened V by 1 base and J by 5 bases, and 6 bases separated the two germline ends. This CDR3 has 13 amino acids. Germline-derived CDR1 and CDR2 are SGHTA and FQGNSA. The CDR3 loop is CASSLELDQPQHF. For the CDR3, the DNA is TGTGCCAGCAGCTTAGAACTCGATCAGCCCCAGCATTTT.

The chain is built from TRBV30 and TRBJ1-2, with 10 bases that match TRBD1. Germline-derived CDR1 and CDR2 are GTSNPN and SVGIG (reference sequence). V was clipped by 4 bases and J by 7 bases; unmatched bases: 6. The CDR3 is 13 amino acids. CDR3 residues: CAWTIGQGGGYTF. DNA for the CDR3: TGTGCCTGGACCATCGGACAGGGGGGTGGCTACACCTTC. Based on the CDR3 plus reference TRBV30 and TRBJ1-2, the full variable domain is SQTIHQWPATLVQPVGSPLSLECTVEGTSNPNLYWYRQAAGRGLQLLFYSVGIGQISSEVPQNLSASRPQDRQFILSSKKLLLSDSGFYLCAWTIGQGGGYTFGSGTRLTVV.

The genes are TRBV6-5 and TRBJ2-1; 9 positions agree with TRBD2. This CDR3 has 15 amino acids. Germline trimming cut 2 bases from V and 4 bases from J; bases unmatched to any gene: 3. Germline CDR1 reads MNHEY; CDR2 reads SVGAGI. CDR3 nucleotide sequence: TGTGCCAGCAGTTACGAGCTAGCGGGGTACAATGAGCAGTTCTTC. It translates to CASSYELAGYNEQFF.

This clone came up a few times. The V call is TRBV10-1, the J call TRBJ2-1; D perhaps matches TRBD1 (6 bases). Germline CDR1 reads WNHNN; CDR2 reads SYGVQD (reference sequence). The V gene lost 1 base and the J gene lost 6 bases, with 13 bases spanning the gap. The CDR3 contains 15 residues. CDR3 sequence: CASSEWGPSGNEQFF. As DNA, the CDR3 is TGCGCCAGCAGTGAGTGGGGGCCCAGCGGCAATGAGCAGTTCTTC.

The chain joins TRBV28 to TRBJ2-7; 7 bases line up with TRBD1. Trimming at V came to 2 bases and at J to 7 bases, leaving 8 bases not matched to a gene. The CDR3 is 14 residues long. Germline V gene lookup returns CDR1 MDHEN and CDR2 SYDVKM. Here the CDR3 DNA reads TGTGCCAGCAGTTTAGGGAAGGGGGCACAAGAGCAGTACTTC. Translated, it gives CASSLGKGAQEQYF.